One and the same sample provided the 26 T cell receptor beta chains below, sequenced in a study of cytomegalovirus exposure and HLA in healthy donors. PCR involved 60 Vbeta and 13 Jbeta primers. Libraries were prepared by immunoSEQ multiplex PCR; TCRdb keeps only in-frame clonotypes and omits some of them. The data show about 140,000 clones, 9.7% seen once. Sequences were obtained from PBMCs. Receptors originate from a man aged 50 to 59 in good health and CMV-seronegative.

This clone turned up a few times. The rearrangement joins TRBV18 to TRBJ2-1; the D gene is possibly TRBD1 (8 bases). The V gene lost 3 bases and the J gene lost 9 bases, with 15 bases spanning the gap. Germline values: CDR1 KGHSH, CDR2 LQKENI. This CDR3 contains 14 residues. The CDR3 region has the DNA TGTGCCAGCTCACCGGACACAGGGGGGGCTGAGCAGTTCTTC. Encoded protein: CASSPDTGGAEQFF.

This clone was seen a few times. This sequence joins TRBV30 and TRBJ1-4; a possible D gene is TRBD1 (6 bases). Germline V CDR1 and CDR2: GTSNPN, SVGIG (reference sequence). V lost 2 bases to trimming and J lost 8 bases, with 15 bases between them. This CDR3 has 14 residues. The CDR3 DNA sequence: TGTGCCTGGAGTATCAGGGGCGTAAACGAAAAACTGTTTTTT. This encodes CAWSIRGVNEKLFF.

The chain employs TRBV6-4 and TRBJ2-5; D possibly corresponds to TRBD2 (6 bases). The germline gives CDR1 MRHNA, CDR2 SNTAGT. V was shortened by 6 bases and J by 4 bases, with 6 bases between the two germline ends. CDR3 size: 11 residues. The CDR3 sequence is CASREGETQYF. Written as DNA, the CDR3 is TGTGCCAGCAGGGAGGGAGAGACCCAGTACTTC.

The genes are TRBV5-6 and TRBJ2-7, with D possibly being TRBD2 (5 bases). CDR1 is SGHDT and CDR2 is YYEEEE in the germline V gene. This CDR3 is built from 14 residues. V shed 5 bases and J shed 0 bases, with 12 bases lying between them. The CDR3 region is CASRPPGSSYEQYF. The CDR3 bases are TGTGCCAGCAGACCTCCGGGGAGCTCCTACGAGCAGTACTTC.

The chain uses TRBV15 and TRBJ2-5, with 11 bases lining up with TRBD2. Germline values: CDR1 LNHNV, CDR2 YYDKDF (reference sequence). The ends lost 0 bases at V and 6 bases at J; junction bases unmatched: 6. This CDR3 contains 16 residues. The DNA of the CDR3 is TGTGCCACCAGCAGAGATACTAGCGGGAGTGGCAAGACCCAGTACTTC. It encodes CATSRDTSGSGKTQYF.

This chain uses TRBV15 with TRBJ1-6; 7 positions match TRBD1. Germline assignment: CDR1 LNHNV and CDR2 YYDKDF (reference sequence). This CDR3 is built from 16 residues. J gave up 4 bases and V 0 bases, and 3 bases lay outside the gene matches. The CDR3 region has the DNA TGTGCCACCAGCAGAGATCCGGGACAGTATAATTCACCCCTCCACTTT. Translated, it gives CATSRDPGQYNSPLHF. Variable domain in full (rest from reference TRBV15 and TRBJ1-6): DAMVIQNPRYQVTQFGKPVTLSCSQTLNHNVMYWYQQKSSQAPKLLFHYYDKDFNNEADTPDNFQSRRPNTSFCFLDIRSPGLGDTAMYLCATSRDPGQYNSPLHFGNGTRLTVT.

This clone was picked up a small number of times. V and J are TRBV14 and TRBJ2-5; 9 bases map to TRBD2. The V gene's germline CDR1 is SGHDN and CDR2 FVKESK. J lost 9 bases, V lost 5 bases, and 13 bases had no gene match. CDR3 length: 15 amino acids. CDR3 sequence reads: CASSALAGAAQAQYF. The CDR3 nucleotides read TGTGCCAGCAGCGCCTTAGCGGGAGCGGCGCAGGCCCAGTACTTC.

This clone was seen more than once but under ten times. Written as DNA, the CDR3 is TGTGCCAGCAGCAACAGGGCAAATCAGCCCCAGCATTTT. Amino acids: CASSNRANQPQHF. The chain combines TRBV5-6 with TRBJ1-5; tentative D call: TRBD1 (6 bases). V shed 4 bases and J shed 4 bases, with 9 bases lying between them. The CDR3 contains 13 residues. Germline CDR1 reads SGHDT; CDR2 reads YYEEEE.

The chain is built from TRBV11-2 and TRBJ1-2; TRBD1 is a possible D gene (6 bases). This CDR3 contains 18 residues. Per the germline V gene, CDR1 is SGHAT and CDR2 is FQNNGV. Trimming pared 6 bases from V and 2 bases from J, leaving 25 bases between. In DNA form, the CDR3 reads TGTGCCAGCAGTTCCCTCCGCGGGGGGGCAGCCTTCAACTATGGCTACACCTTC. This gives the protein CASSSLRGGAAFNYGYTF.

This clone was seen a handful of times. The chain employs TRBV29-1 and TRBJ2-7, with TRBD1 as a possible D gene (8 bases). V was clipped by 5 bases and J by 1 base, with 21 bases between them. The V gene's germline CDR1 is SQVTM and CDR2 ANQGSEA. The CDR3 is made up of 16 amino acids. Here the CDR3 reads CSVRGETGVRSYEQYF. The CDR3 DNA reads TGCAGCGTTCGGGGGGAGACAGGGGTCCGATCCTACGAGCAGTACTTC.

This clone has more than one count but fewer than ten. The rearrangement links TRBV18 to TRBJ1-1, with 11 bases fitting TRBD1. Trimming cost V 5 bases and J 5 bases; bases outside gene matches: 7. The CDR3 covers 15 residues. Germline CDR1 reads KGHSH; CDR2 reads LQKENI. CDR3 nucleotide sequence: TGTGCCAGCTCAAAAGGACAGGGGGCGGGAACTGAAGCTTTCTTT. Amino acid sequence: CASSKGQGAGTEAFF.

This clone turned up a few times. V and J are TRBV5-1 and TRBJ1-1, with D tentatively TRBD1 (5 bases). This CDR3 comprises 12 residues. The germline CDR1 and CDR2 sequences are SGHRS and YFSETQ. V was trimmed by 4 bases and J by 7 bases, leaving 11 bases between them. The CDR3 loop reads CASSAGRLEAFF. The CDR3 coding sequence is TGCGCCAGCAGCGCGGGACGCCTTGAAGCTTTCTTT. Filled out from reference TRBV5-1 and TRBJ1-1, the complete variable domain reads KAGVTQTPRYLIKTRGQQVTLSCSPISGHRSVSWYQQTPGQGLQFLFEYFSETQRNKGNFPGRFSGRQFSNSRSEMNVSTLELGDSALYLCASSAGRLEAFFGQGTRLTVV.

This clone was detected a few times. CDR3 region: CASSLNRGNGGYTF. The CDR3 bases are TGTGCCAGCAGTTTAAACAGGGGTAACGGTGGCTACACCTTC. This sequence joins TRBV27 and TRBJ1-2; 7 bases line up with TRBD1. Germline trimming cut 2 bases from V and 7 bases from J; bases unmatched to any gene: 7. Germline CDR1 reads MNHEY; CDR2 reads SMNVEV (reference sequence). The CDR3 is 14 amino acids.

This clone was found a few times. V gene TRBV11-2 combines with J gene TRBJ1-2; 7 bases are shared with TRBD1. Trimming cost V 4 bases and J 4 bases; bases outside gene matches: 9. The germline V gene encodes CDR1 SGHAT and CDR2 FQNNGV. The CDR3 runs to 15 residues. The CDR3 nucleotides are TGTGCCAGCAGCTCCTTAAGACAGGGAGGCTATGGCTACACCTTC. Translation: CASSSLRQGGYGYTF.

This clone has only a few counts. The rearrangement uses TRBV19 and TRBJ1-5; D perhaps matches TRBD1 (5 bases). Germline CDR1 LNHDA, CDR2 SQIVND (reference sequence). V lost 3 bases and J 4 bases, leaving 16 bases between the germline ends. The length of the CDR3 is 16 residues. This chain's CDR3 is CASSMGGGEGNQPQHF. Here the CDR3 DNA reads TGTGCCAGTAGTATGGGGGGAGGGGAGGGAAATCAGCCCCAGCATTTT. Filled out from reference TRBV19 and TRBJ1-5, the complete variable domain reads DGGITQSPKYLFRKEGQNVTLSCEQNLNHDAMYWYRQDPGQGLRLIYYSQIVNDFQKGDIAEGYSVSREKKESFPLTVTSAQKNPTAFYLCASSMGGGEGNQPQHFGDGTRLSIL.

This chain links TRBV18 with TRBJ2-2; D gene unclear. Per the germline V gene, CDR1 is KGHSH and CDR2 is LQKENI. The CDR3 covers 15 residues. V gave up 4 bases and J gave up 0 bases, with 9 bases separating them. The CDR3: CASSRSGSNTGELFF. The CDR3 DNA follows: TGTGCCAGCTCACGTTCCGGTTCGAACACCGGGGAGCTGTTTTTT.

This clone was seen a handful of times. V is TRBV27 and J is TRBJ2-7, with 9 bases that match TRBD1. Per germline, CDR1 MNHEY and CDR2 SMNVEV (reference sequence). This CDR3 has 14 residues. V was clipped by 6 bases and J by 10 bases; unmatched bases: 13. CDR3 nucleotide sequence: TGTGCCAGCAGCTCCACAGGGGGCTCCTCTCTCCAGTACTTC. It specifies CASSSTGGSSLQYF.

The table lists this clone with a few counts. V gene TRBV19 combines with J gene TRBJ1-4, with 8 bases fitting TRBD1. Unmatched junction bases numbered 6, after V lost 6 bases and J lost 0 bases. This CDR3 is 16 amino acids long. CDR1 LNHDA and CDR2 SQIVND come from the germline V gene (reference sequence). CDR3 residues: CASSQPGGPTNEKLFF. CDR3 sequence (DNA): TGTGCCAGTAGCCAACCAGGGGGCCCAACTAATGAAAAACTGTTTTTT. Using reference TRBV19 and TRBJ1-4 for the parts outside the CDR3, the full variable domain is DGGITQSPKYLFRKEGQNVTLSCEQNLNHDAMYWYRQDPGQGLRLIYYSQIVNDFQKGDIAEGYSVSREKKESFPLTVTSAQKNPTAFYLCASSQPGGPTNEKLFFGSGTQLSVL.

The V gene is TRBV6-1, the J gene TRBJ2-7; TRBD2 matches at 9 bases. Germline-derived CDR1 and CDR2 are MNHNS and SASEGT. With V trimmed by 5 bases and J by 1 base, 6 bases remained unmatched. This CDR3 has 15 amino acids. This chain's CDR3 is CASSPRSGSSYEQYF. The CDR3 bases are TGTGCCAGCAGTCCCCGTAGCGGGAGTTCCTACGAGCAGTACTTC.

This chain joins TRBV9 and TRBJ2-1; D is unresolved. Trimming stripped 1 base from V and 7 bases from J, with 15 bases between. There are 15 residues in the CDR3. The germline gives CDR1 SGDLS, CDR2 YYNGEE. This chain's CDR3 is CASSVMTGWVNEQFF. DNA of the CDR3: TGTGCCAGCAGCGTAATGACCGGGTGGGTTAATGAGCAGTTCTTC.

The chain links TRBV7-9 to TRBJ2-5; no clear D. The better agreement between TRBJ2-7 and the DNA end casts doubt on the J call. CDR3 length: 12 residues. Per germline, CDR1 SEHNR and CDR2 FQNEAQ (reference sequence). CDR3 DNA sequence: TGTGCCAGCAGCTTTACCTCCTACGAGCAGTACTTC. It translates to CASSFTSYEQYF.

This clone was observed a few times. The rearrangement uses TRBV5-1 and TRBJ2-2; TRBD2 aligns across 9 bases. CDR3 size: 16 residues. Germline-derived CDR1 and CDR2 are SGHRS and YFSETQ. The V and J ends lost 6 bases and 4 bases, in that order; junction bases with no gene match: 10. The CDR3 loop is CASKVSPSGITGELFF. The DNA for the CDR3 is TGCGCCAGCAAGGTTTCTCCTAGCGGGATCACCGGGGAGCTGTTTTTT. Supplemented by reference TRBV5-1 and TRBJ2-2, the full variable domain reads KAGVTQTPRYLIKTRGQQVTLSCSPISGHRSVSWYQQTPGQGLQFLFEYFSETQRNKGNFPGRFSGRQFSNSRSEMNVSTLELGDSALYLCASKVSPSGITGELFFGEGSRLTVL.

This clone appeared a few times. The chain's CDR3 is CASSVRAGEAGELFF. DNA of the CDR3: TGTGCCAGCAGCGTACGAGCGGGAGAGGCCGGGGAGCTGTTTTTT. J is TRBJ2-2 and V is TRBV9; 8 positions agree with TRBD2. This CDR3 has 15 residues. V lost 1 base, J lost 6 bases, and 5 bases stayed unmatched. CDR1 is SGDLS and CDR2 is YYNGEE in the germline V gene.

The gene calls are TRBV28 and TRBJ1-4; D may be TRBD1 (5 bases). Germline lookup yields CDR1 MDHEN and CDR2 SYDVKM. CDR3 length: 15 amino acids. Deletions cut 2 bases from V and 3 bases from J, with 10 bases between. CDR3 residues: CASSLGAAPNEKLFF. CDR3 DNA sequence: TGTGCCAGCAGTTTAGGGGCTGCCCCTAATGAAAAACTGTTTTTT.

The chain couples TRBV6-5 to TRBJ2-2; D is unresolved. Germline values: CDR1 MNHEY, CDR2 SVGAGI. Trimming removed 2 bases from V and 0 bases from J, with 7 bases in between. CDR3 length: 15 residues. CDR3 amino acids: CASSYLPPNTGELFF. The DNA of the CDR3 is TGTGCCAGCAGTTACCTACCTCCGAACACCGGGGAGCTGTTTTTT.

The chain recombines TRBV11-2 with TRBJ2-7; D is unresolved. The germline V and J ends were trimmed by 0 bases and 2 bases, with 11 bases remaining between them. CDR3 length: 15 residues. CDR1 is SGHAT, CDR2 FQNNGV, per germline. The DNA of the CDR3 is TGTGCCAGCAGCTTAGAGGGCAGCCTTACCTACGAGCAGTACTTC. It yields the protein CASSLEGSLTYEQYF.